This T cell receptor (beta chain) originates from a study of OX40 agonist ivuxolimab in advanced cancers. Study in general: Three individuals attained partial responses, comprising one hepatocellular carcinoma case and two cutaneous melanoma cases.

The CDR3 covers 15 residues. CDR1 LNHDA and CDR2 SQIVND come from the germline V gene (reference sequence). V was cut by 4 bases and J by 2 bases, with 9 bases left in between. Only in-frame clones appear in the TCRdb table, and some are missing; sequencing was by immunoSEQ multiplex PCR. The profile shows roughly 110,000 clones, just over 90% of them singletons. This clonotype was sampled from an adult with an advanced solid tumor such as melanoma, head and neck, liver or kidney cancer. This chain connects TRBV19 to TRBJ2-6; D call uncertain. The sample here was CD4+ or CD8+ T cells sorted from blood, taken in a trial of the OX40 agonist ivuxolimab. The CDR3 reads CASSNTVAGANVLTF. The CDR3 DNA follows: TGTGCCAGTAGTAACACTGTCGCTGGGGCCAACGTCCTGACTTTC.